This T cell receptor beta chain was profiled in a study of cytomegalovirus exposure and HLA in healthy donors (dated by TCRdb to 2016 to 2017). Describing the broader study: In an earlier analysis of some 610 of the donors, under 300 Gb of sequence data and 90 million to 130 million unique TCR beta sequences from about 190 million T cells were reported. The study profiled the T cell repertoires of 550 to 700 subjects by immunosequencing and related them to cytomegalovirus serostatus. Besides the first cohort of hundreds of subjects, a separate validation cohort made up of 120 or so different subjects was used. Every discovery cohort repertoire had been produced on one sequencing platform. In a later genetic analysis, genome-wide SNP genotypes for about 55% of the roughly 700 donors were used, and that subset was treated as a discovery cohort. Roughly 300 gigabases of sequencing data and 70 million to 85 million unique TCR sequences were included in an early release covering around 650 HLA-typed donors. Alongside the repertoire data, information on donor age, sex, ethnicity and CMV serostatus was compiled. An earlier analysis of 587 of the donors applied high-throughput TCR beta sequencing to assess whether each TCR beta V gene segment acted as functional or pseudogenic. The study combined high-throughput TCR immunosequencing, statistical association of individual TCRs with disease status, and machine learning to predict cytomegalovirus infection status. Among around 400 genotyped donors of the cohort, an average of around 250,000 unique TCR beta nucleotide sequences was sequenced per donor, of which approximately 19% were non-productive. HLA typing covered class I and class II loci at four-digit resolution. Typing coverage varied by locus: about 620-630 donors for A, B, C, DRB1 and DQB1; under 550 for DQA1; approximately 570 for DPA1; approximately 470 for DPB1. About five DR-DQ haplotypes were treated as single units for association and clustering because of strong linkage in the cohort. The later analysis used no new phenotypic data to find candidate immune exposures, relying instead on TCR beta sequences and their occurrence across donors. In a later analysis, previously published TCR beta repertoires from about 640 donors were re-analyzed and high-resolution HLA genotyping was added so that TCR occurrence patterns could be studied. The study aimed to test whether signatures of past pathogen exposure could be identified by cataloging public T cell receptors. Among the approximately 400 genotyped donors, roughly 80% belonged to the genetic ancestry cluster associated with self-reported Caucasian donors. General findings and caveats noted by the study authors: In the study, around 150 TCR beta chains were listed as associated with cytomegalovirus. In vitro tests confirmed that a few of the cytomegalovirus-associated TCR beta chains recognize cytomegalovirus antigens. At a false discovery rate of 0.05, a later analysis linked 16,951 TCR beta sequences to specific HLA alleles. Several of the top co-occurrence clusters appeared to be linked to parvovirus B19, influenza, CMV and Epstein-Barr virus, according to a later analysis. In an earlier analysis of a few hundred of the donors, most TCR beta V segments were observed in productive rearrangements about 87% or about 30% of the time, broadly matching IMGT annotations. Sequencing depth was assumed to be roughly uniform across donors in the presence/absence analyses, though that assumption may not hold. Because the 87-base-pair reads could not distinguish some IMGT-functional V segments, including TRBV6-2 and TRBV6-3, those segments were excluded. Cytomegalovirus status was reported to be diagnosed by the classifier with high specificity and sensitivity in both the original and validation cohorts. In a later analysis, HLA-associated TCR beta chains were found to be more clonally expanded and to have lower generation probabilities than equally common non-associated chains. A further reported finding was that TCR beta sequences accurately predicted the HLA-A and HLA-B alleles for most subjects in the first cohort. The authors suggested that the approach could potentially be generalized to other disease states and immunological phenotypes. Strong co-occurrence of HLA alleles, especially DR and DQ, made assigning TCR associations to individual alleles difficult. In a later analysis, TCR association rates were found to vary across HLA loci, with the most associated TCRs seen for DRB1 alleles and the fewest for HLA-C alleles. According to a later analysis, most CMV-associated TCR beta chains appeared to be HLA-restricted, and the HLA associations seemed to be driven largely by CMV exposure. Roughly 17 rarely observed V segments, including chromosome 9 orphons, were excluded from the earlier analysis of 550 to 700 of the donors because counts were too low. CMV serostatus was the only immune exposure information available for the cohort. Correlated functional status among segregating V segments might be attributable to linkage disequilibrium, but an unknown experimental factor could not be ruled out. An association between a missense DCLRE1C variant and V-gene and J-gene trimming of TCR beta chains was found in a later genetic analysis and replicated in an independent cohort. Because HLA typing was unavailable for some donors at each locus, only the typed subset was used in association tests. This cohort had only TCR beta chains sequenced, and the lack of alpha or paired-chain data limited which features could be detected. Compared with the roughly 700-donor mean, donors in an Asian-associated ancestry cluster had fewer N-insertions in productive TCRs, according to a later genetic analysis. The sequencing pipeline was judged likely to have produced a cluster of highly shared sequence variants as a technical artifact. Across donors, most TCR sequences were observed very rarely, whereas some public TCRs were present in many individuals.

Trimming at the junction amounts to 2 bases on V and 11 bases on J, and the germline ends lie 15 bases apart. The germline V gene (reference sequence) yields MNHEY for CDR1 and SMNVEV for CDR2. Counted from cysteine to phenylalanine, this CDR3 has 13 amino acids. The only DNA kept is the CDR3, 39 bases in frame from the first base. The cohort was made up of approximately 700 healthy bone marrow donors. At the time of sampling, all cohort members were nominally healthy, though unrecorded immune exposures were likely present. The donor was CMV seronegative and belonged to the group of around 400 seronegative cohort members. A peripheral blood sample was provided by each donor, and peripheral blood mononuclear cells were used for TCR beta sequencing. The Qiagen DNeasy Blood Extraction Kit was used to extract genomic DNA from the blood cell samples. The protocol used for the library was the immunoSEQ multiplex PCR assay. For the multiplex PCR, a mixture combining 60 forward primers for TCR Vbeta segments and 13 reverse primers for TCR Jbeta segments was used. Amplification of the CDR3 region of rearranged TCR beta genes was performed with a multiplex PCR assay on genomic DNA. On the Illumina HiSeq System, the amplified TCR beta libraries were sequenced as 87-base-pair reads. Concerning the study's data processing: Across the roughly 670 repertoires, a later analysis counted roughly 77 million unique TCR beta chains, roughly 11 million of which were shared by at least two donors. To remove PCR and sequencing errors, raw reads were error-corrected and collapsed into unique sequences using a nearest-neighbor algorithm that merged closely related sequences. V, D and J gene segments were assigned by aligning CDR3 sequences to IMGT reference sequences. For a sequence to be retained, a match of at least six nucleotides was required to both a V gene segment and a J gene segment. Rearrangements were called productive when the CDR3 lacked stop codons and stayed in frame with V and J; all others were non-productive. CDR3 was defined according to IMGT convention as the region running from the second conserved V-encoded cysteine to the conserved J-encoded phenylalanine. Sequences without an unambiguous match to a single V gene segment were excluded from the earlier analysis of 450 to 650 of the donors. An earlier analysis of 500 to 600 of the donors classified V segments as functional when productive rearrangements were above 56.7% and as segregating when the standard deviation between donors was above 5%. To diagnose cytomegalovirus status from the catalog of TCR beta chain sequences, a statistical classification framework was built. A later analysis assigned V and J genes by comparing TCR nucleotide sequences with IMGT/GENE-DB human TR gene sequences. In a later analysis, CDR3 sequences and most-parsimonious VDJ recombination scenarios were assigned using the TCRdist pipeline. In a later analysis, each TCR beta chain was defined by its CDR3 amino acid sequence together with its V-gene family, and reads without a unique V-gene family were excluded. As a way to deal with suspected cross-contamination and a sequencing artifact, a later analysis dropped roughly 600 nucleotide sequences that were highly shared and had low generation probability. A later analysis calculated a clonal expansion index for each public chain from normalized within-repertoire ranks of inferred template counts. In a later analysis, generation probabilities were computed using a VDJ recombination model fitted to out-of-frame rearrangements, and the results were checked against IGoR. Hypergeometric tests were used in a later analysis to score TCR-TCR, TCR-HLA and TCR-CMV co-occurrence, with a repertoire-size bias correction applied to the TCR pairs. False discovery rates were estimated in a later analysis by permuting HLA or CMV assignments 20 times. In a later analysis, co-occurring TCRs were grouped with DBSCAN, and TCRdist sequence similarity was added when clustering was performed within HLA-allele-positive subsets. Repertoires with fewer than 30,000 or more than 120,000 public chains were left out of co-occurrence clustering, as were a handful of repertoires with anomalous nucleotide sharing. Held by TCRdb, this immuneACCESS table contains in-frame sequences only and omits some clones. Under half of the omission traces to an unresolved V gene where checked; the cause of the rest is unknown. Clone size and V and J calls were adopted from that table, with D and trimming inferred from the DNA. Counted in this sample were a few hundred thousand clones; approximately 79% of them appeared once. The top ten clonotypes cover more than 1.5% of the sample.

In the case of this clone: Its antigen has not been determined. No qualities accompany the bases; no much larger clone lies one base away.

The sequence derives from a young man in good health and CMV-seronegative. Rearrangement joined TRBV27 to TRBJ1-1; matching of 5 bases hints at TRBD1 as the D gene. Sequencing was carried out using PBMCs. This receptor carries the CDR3 CASSLTGGVGAFF. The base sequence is TGTGCCAGCAGTTTAACTGGGGGGGTTGGCGCTTTCTTT.